Below are 29 T cell receptor beta chains sequenced from a single sample in a study of tumor and adjacent non-tumor tissue in lung cancer. RNA was extracted from bulk tissue without any cell sorting. The library came from three nested PCR rounds adapted from ARM-PCR protocols. MiXCR was run by TCRdb on the multiplex PCR reads, yielding one entry per CDR3 protein. Among 65,000 to 95,000 distinct CDR3 sequences listed, less than 75% were seen once. The specimen was lung tumor tissue. The source is a woman in her sixties or seventies with non-small cell lung cancer.

This clonotype was picked up many times. The V and J genes are TRBV5-5 and TRBJ2-2; D uncertain. V dropped 4 bases and J dropped 5 bases, with 15 bases sitting between them. Germline V gene sequence: CDR1 SGHKS, CDR2 YYEKEE (reference sequence). The CDR3 consists of 15 residues. CDR3 DNA: TGTGCCAGCAGCCCCTTGGTTGCGTCTACCGGGGAGCTGTTTTTT. Translating it yields CASSPLVASTGELFF.

Notes on this clonotype: The junction does not match germline at one end; this may be a read error. V is TRBV28 and J is TRBJ2-5; no clear D. CDR1 and CDR2 (germline): MDHEN, SYDVKM. CDR3 size: 11 residues. This CDR3 reads CASRPREAQYF. For the CDR3, the DNA is TGTGCCAGCAGACCACGAGAGGCCCAGTACTTC.

The V call is TRBV7-9, the J call TRBJ2-7, with TRBD1 matching over 8 bases. The V gene end was trimmed by 1 base and the J gene end by 7 bases; junction bases not matched to a gene: 6. This CDR3 contains 14 residues. Germline CDR1 SEHNR, CDR2 FQNEAQ (reference sequence). DNA of the CDR3: TGTGCCAGCAGCTTAGGACAGGGGTTATATGAGCAGTACTTC. Translating gives CASSLGQGLYEQYF.

Points on this clonotype: No conserved phenylalanine or tryptophan is present at the end of the CDR3, so a read error is the likely explanation. The gene calls are TRBV29-1 and TRBJ2-5, with TRBD1 as a possible D gene (6 bases). Germline lookup yields CDR1 SQVTM and CDR2 ANQGSEA. This CDR3 has 15 amino acids. In DNA, the CDR3 is TGCAACGTTGAAGGGACAAGCGGAGACCAAGAGACCCAGTACTCC. This translates into CNVEGTSGDQETQYS.

The chain couples TRBV28 to TRBJ2-7; 9 bases are a match to TRBD2. The V and J ends lost 8 bases and 2 bases, in that order; junction bases with no gene match: 7. CDR3 size: 14 residues. The germline gives CDR1 MDHEN, CDR2 SYDVKM. For the CDR3, the DNA is TGTGCCAGCCGAACGACTAGCGGCACCTACGAGCAGTACTTC. It is translated as CASRTTSGTYEQYF.

Comments on this clonotype: The CDR3 does not end in the conserved phenylalanine or tryptophan, so this is likely a read error. The chain couples TRBV28 to TRBJ2-1; D perhaps matches TRBD2 (5 bases). Germline loops: CDR1 MDHEN, CDR2 SYDVKM. CDR3 size: 13 residues. The CDR3 nucleotides are TGTGCCAGCAGTTTGGGCGACTACAATGAACAGTTCTCC. Protein product: CASSLGDYNEQFS.

Regarding this clonotype: A much bigger clone sits one base away, suggesting this may be a read error. This chain uses TRBV12-3 or TRBV12-4 with TRBJ1-6; no firm D call. This CDR3 comprises 15 residues. Here the CDR3 DNA reads TGTACCAGCAGTTTAACCTGGGAGAATAATTCACCCCTCCACTTT. Translation gives CTSSLTWENNSPLHF.

This clonotype was picked up one time. The J gene is TRBJ1-5, the V gene TRBV20-1, with D tentatively TRBD1 (5 bases). The V end lost 2 bases, the J end lost 10 bases, and 15 bases lay between the germline ends. Germline V CDR1 and CDR2: DFQATT, SNEGSKA (reference sequence). CDR3 length: 13 amino acids. DNA for the CDR3: TGCAGTGCTAGATTAGCAGGGATAGACCCCCAGCATTTT. It translates to CSARLAGIDPQHF.

This clonotype was recorded only once. The junction shows a germline mismatch at one end, possibly a read error. This chain uses TRBV4-1 with TRBJ2-2; maybe TRBD2 (5 bases). Germline V gene sequence: CDR1 MGHRA, CDR2 YSYEKL. This CDR3 is 14 amino acids long. Written as DNA, the CDR3 is TGCGCCAGCAGCCAAGGGGCTTCCACCGGGGAGCTGGTTTTT. It translates to CASSQGASTGELVF.

The count of this clonotype is one. Germline is not matched at one junction end, which may reflect a read error. The chain links TRBV29-1 to TRBJ2-1, with D perhaps matching TRBD1 (5 bases). CDR3 length: 13 amino acids. CDR1 SQVTM and CDR2 ANQGSEA come from the germline V gene. For the CDR3, the DNA is TGCAGCGCCCAACCACTCAGGGATGACGAGCAATCCTTC. It specifies CSAQPLRDDEQSF.

On this clonotype itself: At one end the junction does not follow the germline gene, possibly because of a read error. The chain recombines TRBV29-1 with TRBJ2-7; no reliable D call. This CDR3 region has 13 residues. Germline CDR1 reads SQVTM; CDR2 reads ANQGSEA. The CDR3 is CSVGIKSSYEQYF. The CDR3 coding sequence is TGCAGCGTTGGAATTAAGAGCTCCTACGAGCAGTACTTT.

A word on this clonotype: The junction shows a germline mismatch at one end, possibly a read error. This rearrangement joins TRBV29-1 to TRBJ2-5, with 10 bases identical to TRBD2. Germline lookup yields CDR1 SQVTM and CDR2 ANQGSEA. The CDR3 has 16 amino acids. CDR3 nucleotides: TGCAGCGTTGAACAGCTAGCGGGAGAGCTCCGAGAGACCCAATACTTC. Protein sequence: CSVEQLAGELRETQYF.

The chain joins TRBV6-1 to TRBJ1-6; D remains unclear. The CDR3 runs to 12 residues. Looked up from germline, CDR1 is MNHNS and CDR2 is SASEGT. The CDR3 reads CISSDGSSPLHF. The CDR3 coding sequence is TGTATCAGCAGTGACGGTAGTTCCCCCCTCCACTTT.

A note on this clonotype: The junction departs from germline at one end; a sequencing error may be responsible. V gene TRBV5-4 combines with J gene TRBJ1-3; D unresolved. Germline V gene data show CDR1 as SGHNT and CDR2 as YYREEE (reference sequence). This CDR3 contains 14 residues. The CDR3 region is CASSLGGPGNIIYF. DNA for the CDR3: TGTGCCAGCAGCTTAGGAGGCCCTGGAAACATCATATATTTT.

This clonotype came up once. One end of the junction does not line up with germline, which may come from a read error. This chain connects TRBV10-3 to TRBJ1-6; no clear D gene. Germline V gene lookup returns CDR1 ENHRY and CDR2 SYGVKD. This CDR3 is 13 amino acids long. The CDR3 protein is CATSEKGNSPLHF. For the CDR3, the DNA is TGTGCCACCAGTGAGAAAGGTAATTCACCCCTCCACTTT.

This clonotype was observed once. One end of the junction fails to match germline, which may point to a read error. V and J are TRBV6-1 and TRBJ1-5, with a possible D match to TRBD1 (5 bases). The CDR3 sequence is 17 residues long. CDR1 and CDR2 from the germline V gene are MNHNS and SASEGT. CDR3 protein: CDSSDTWRQGGNQPQHF. The CDR3 bases are TGTGACAGCAGTGACACCTGGAGGCAGGGAGGCAATCAGCCCCAGCATTTT.

Remarks on this clonotype: An end of the junction differs from the germline gene, which may be a read error. The rearrangement joins TRBV11-3 to TRBJ2-7; possibly TRBD2 for D (6 bases). The CDR3 has 18 residues. Germline CDR1 SGHNT, CDR2 YENEEA. The CDR3 is CASSLDTGIGGSPYDQYF. In DNA form, the CDR3 reads TGTGCCAGCAGCTTAGATACGGGGATTGGGGGGTCTCCCTACGATCAGTACTTC. Based on the CDR3 plus reference TRBV11-3 and TRBJ2-7, the full variable domain is EAGVVQSPRYKIIEKKQPVAFWCNPISGHNTLYWYLQNLGQGPELLIRYENEEAVDDSQLPKDRFSAERLKGVDSTLKIQPAELGDSAVYLCASSLDTGIGGSPYDQYFGPGTRLTVT.

In the case of this clonotype: A single base separates this from a much larger clone, so it may be a read error. CDR3 DNA: TGCGCCAGCAGCGAGGGTGCGGAACCTCAAGAGACCCAGTACTTC. Translating it yields CASSEGAEPQETQYF. The chain couples TRBV5-1 to TRBJ2-5; D perhaps matches TRBD2 (5 bases). Germline lookup yields CDR1 SGHRS and CDR2 YFSETQ. V lost 4 bases and J 2 bases, leaving 15 bases between the germline ends. The length of the CDR3 is 15 residues. The full variable domain, in which reference TRBV5-1 and TRBJ2-5 provide the parts outside the CDR3, is KAGVTQTPRYLIKTRGQQVTLSCSPISGHRSVSWYQQTPGQGLQFLFEYFSETQRNKGNFPGRFSGRQFSNSRSEMNVSTLELGDSALYLCASSEGAEPQETQYFGPGTRLLVL.

Comment on this clonotype: A single base separates this from a much larger clone, so it may be a read error. The chain employs TRBV9 and TRBJ2-1; TRBD2 matches 8 bases. Germline assignment: CDR1 SGDLS and CDR2 YYNGEE. V trimming: 3 bases; J trimming: 11 bases; junction bases outside the gene matches: 10. The CDR3 has 14 residues. This chain's CDR3 is CASSEAGTSSKQFF. CDR3 sequence (DNA): TGTGCCAGCAGCGAGGCCGGGACTAGTTCCAAGCAGTTCTTC.

The J gene is TRBJ2-3, the V gene TRBV19; TRBD2 is a possible D gene (6 bases). V was clipped by 5 bases and J by 3 bases, with 12 bases between them. Germline-derived CDR1 and CDR2 are LNHDA and SQIVND (reference sequence). This CDR3 has 14 residues. The CDR3 sequence is CASSLEGRTDTQYF. CDR3 sequence (DNA): TGTGCCAGTAGTCTGGAGGGCCGGACAGATACGCAGTATTTT.

As to this clonotype: Its ends do not fully match the called genes, so a read error is possible. J is TRBJ2-7 and V is TRBV5-1, with 8 bases identical to TRBD2. Germline V gene lookup returns CDR1 SGHRS and CDR2 YFSETQ. The CDR3 is made up of 15 amino acids. CDR3 DNA sequence: TGCACCAGCAGGACACAAGTAGCGGGATCCTCCGAGCAGTACTTC. This gives the protein CTSRTQVAGSSEQYF.

Only one count was recorded for this clonotype. The junction departs from germline at one end; a sequencing error may be responsible. This chain joins TRBV6-5 and TRBJ2-1; 8 nucleotides match TRBD2. The CDR3 covers 15 residues. The V gene's germline CDR1 is MNHEY and CDR2 SVGAGI. CDR3 loop: CASSFLGSGSTEHFF. The CDR3 nucleotides are TGTGCCAGCAGCTTCCTCGGAAGCGGGAGCACTGAGCACTTCTTC.

As to this clonotype: A read error may account for a junction end that differs from germline. V and J are TRBV6-6 and TRBJ2-5; D possibly corresponds to TRBD2 (6 bases). The length of the CDR3 is 19 residues. Looked up from germline, CDR1 is MNHNY and CDR2 is SVGAGI (reference sequence). CDR3 coding DNA: TGTGCCAGCAACGGCTCGGAGACTAGTACGGAGAACGAAAAAGAGATCCAGTACTTC. This encodes CASNGSETSTENEKEIQYF.

The table lists this clonotype with a few counts. Being one base from a much bigger clone, this may be a read error. This chain links TRBV28 with TRBJ1-2; D remains ambiguous. Trimming removed 9 bases at V and 0 bases at J, with 14 bases between. Germline CDR1 MDHEN, CDR2 SYDVKM. This CDR3 is 14 amino acids long. The CDR3 reads CARSPHTSNYGYTF. The CDR3 coding sequence is TGTGCCAGGAGCCCCCACACCTCTAACTATGGCTACACCTTC.

Comment on this clonotype: A read error may account for a junction end that differs from germline. In nucleotides, the CDR3 is TGCAGCGTTGCTTCCCCGGGCAGACCGAACACTGTAGCTTTCTTT. This translates into CSVASPGRPNTVAFF. The chain links TRBV29-1 to TRBJ1-1; D is undetermined. The CDR3 totals 15 residues. Germline loops: CDR1 SQVTM, CDR2 ANQGSEA.

Of note for this clonotype: A read error is possible here, since a much larger clone lies one base away. The V and J genes are TRBV5-6 and TRBJ2-1; 7 positions agree with TRBD1. The CDR3 has 15 residues. Germline values: CDR1 SGHDT, CDR2 YYEEEE. The DNA of the CDR3 is TGTGCCAGCAGCTCGAAGGACAGGCCCTACAATGCGCAGTTCTTC. It is translated as CASSSKDRPYNAQFF.

For this clonotype: In this CDR3 the conserved last residue, phenylalanine or tryptophan, is missing, so a read error is likely. This sequence joins TRBV4-1 and TRBJ2-7; D may correspond to TRBD1 or TRBD2 (5 bases each). Trimming took 0 bases from V and 4 from J, leaving 16 bases between them. Germline V gene lookup returns CDR1 MGHRA and CDR2 YSYEKL. The CDR3 spans 16 residues. As DNA, the CDR3 is TGCGCCAGCAGCCAAGAGGGGCGCCGGGAACCATACGAGCAGTACTTA. Amino acids: CASSQEGRREPYEQYL.

As concerns this clonotype: Possible read error: a much larger clone is one base away. A read error is likely, as this CDR3 ends without the conserved phenylalanine or tryptophan. This sequence joins TRBV5-6 and TRBJ1-1, with D tentatively TRBD1 (5 bases). V lost 0 bases and J 0 bases, leaving 9 bases between the germline ends. Germline assignment: CDR1 SGHDT and CDR2 YYEEEE. This CDR3 has 15 amino acids. This chain's CDR3 is CASSLGTRLNTEAFI. CDR3 coding DNA: TGTGCCAGCAGCTTGGGGACAAGGTTGAACACTGAAGCTTTCATT.

On this clonotype: An end of the junction does not agree with germline; a read error may underlie this. The J gene is TRBJ1-2, the V gene TRBV4-2; the D is unclear. CDR3 length: 13 amino acids. From germline, CDR1 is LGHNA and CDR2 YNFKEQ. DNA for the CDR3: TGTGCAAGCAGCCAAGTTCTCGGACGTGTCTACACCTTC. The encoded protein is CASSQVLGRVYTF.